This T cell receptor beta chain was recorded in a study of T-cell reconstitution after alpha-beta-depleted transplantation in children. Study outcomes and limitations: Elevated TCRbeta diversity at day 60 was traced, in some patients, to surviving recipient T cells and thymic progenitors. Several hundred graft clones that had expanded were reportedly the source of alpha-beta T cells about two months after transplant. Hyperexpanded clones declined; after one year, newly produced T cells mostly supplied diversity.

Germline assignment: CDR1 KGHDR and CDR2 SFDVKD. CDR3 length equals 13 residues. V lost 7 bases and J 4 bases, leaving 12 bases between the germline ends. For this clonotype: Its antigen is unknown.

A TCRbeta library incorporating unique molecular identifiers was prepared. MiXCR was run by TCRdb on the PCR reads, yielding one entry per CDR3 protein. The table lists approximately 430,000 distinct CDR3 sequences, around 15% of them singletons. This TCR was sampled from a boy in the first two years of life who had a stem cell transplant for Wiskott-Aldrich syndrome, so the T cells may come from the graft donor. Source: PBMCs, mostly from graft donor cells, taken 360 days after TCRalphabeta/CD19-depleted stem cell transplant. The J gene is TRBJ1-2, the V gene TRBV24-1; D gene uncertain. CDR3 in amino acids: CATRYTRGYGYTF. Written as DNA, the CDR3 is TGTGCCACCAGATACACACGGGGCTATGGCTACACCTTC.